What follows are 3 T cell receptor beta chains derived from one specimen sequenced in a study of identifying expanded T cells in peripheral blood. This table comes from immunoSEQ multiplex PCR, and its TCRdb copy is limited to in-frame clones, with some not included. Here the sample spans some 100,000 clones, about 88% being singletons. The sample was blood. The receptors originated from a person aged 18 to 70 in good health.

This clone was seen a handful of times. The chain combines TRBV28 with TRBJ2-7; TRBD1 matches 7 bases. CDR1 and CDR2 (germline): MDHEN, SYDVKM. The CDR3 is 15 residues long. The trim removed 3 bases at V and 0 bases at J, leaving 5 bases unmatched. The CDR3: CASSFGTESSYEQYF. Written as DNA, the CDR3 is TGTGCCAGCAGTTTTGGGACAGAAAGCTCCTACGAGCAGTACTTC.

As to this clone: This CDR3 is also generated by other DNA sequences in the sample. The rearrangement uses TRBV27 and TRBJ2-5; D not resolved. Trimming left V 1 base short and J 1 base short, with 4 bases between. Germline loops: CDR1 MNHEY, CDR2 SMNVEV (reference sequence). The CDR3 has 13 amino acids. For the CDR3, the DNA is TGTGCCAGCAGTTTATTGTCCCAAGAGACCCAGTACTTC. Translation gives CASSLLSQETQYF.

The CDR3 spells CASSQDPMTSHDSYEQYF. DNA of the CDR3: TGTGCCAGCAGCCAAGATCCCATGACTAGTCACGACTCCTACGAGCAGTACTTC. The rearrangement links TRBV14 to TRBJ2-7; TRBD2 might be the D (6 bases). Germline-derived CDR1 and CDR2 are SGHDN and FVKESK. The CDR3 runs to 18 residues. The germline V and J ends were trimmed by 0 bases and 0 bases, with 18 bases remaining between them.